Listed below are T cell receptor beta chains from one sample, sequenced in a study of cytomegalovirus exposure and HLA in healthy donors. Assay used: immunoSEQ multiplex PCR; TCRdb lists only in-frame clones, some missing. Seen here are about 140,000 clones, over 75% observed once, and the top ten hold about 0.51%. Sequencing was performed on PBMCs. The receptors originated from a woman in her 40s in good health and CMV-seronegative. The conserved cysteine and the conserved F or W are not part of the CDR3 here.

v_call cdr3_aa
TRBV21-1 ASSKVRPSGRAMNTGELF
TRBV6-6 ASSSGLAGIYEQY
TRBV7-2 ASSLWASGSHEQY
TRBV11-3 ASSFYNGEKLF
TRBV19 ASKRGITEAF
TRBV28 ASSSPFSGSGETQY
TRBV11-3 ASRRTSGSFYNEQF
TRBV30 AWRAGTKYEQY
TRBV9 ASRKGRDTGELF
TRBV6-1 ASSGTSGSYEQY
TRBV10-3 AISSGTGGNGELF
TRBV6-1 ASSEAGGSDGRQF
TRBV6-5 ASRQRQGQYGYT
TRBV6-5 ASRPGTGNQPQH
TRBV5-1 ASSPGLAGVQGEQF
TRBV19 ASSKEHTGFQETQY
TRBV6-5 ASSYYRGDEKLF
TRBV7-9 SSRPTLAGVENEQF
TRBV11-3 ASTTSGRENIQY
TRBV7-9 SSRLAGSYEQY
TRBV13 ASSLGLAGRGTQY
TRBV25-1 ASSELGRINEQF
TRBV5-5 ASSLGLYLNTEAF
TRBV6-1 ASSDAAYGYT
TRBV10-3 AISGSGEQY
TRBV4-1 ASSQDIGTGAFPF
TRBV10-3 AISESLLRDRVGAF
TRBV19 ASSGRLAGPNEQF
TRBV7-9 ASSLLNQPQH
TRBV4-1 ASSQEGALNQPQH
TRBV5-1 ASSPTTPANEQF
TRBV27 ASRPRGGRTGELF
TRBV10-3 AISESTTFRTQY
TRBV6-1 ASPLAGGPGEQY
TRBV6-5 ASSSGGEPYEQY
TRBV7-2 ASTSWGAQY
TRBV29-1 SETTGWERTDTQY
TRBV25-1 ASSDPSGQATNEKLF
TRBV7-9 ASSRGGGETQY
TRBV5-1 ASSDPGLMGIPSYEQY
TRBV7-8 ASSLHPVGQGGNQPQH
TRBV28 ASTLSTGGNYGYT
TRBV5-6 ASSSLAGGPTDTQY
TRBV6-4 ASSDLYNSNTGELF
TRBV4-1 ASSQGAGGSTDTQY